One and the same sample provided the 27 T cell receptor beta chains below, sequenced in a study of early T cells in non-severe SARS-CoV-2 infection (dated by TCRdb to the early 2020s). The library relied on 5' RACE. Sequencer: NextSeq 500. The public reads were reanalyzed by TCRdb: fastp trimming at Q25, MiXCR alignment, in-frame beta chains only. Here each entry gathers all rows of one CDR3 protein and keeps the most common genes and DNA. The sample yields about 67,000 distinct CDR3 sequences; around a tenth were counted once. Clones ranked in the top ten supply 3.5% to 4% of the sample. The sequencing input was whole blood. All receptors come from an adult who was a healthcare worker with PCR-confirmed SARS-CoV-2 infection or an uninfected control (not recorded which).

This clonotype was counted ten times or more. V gene TRBV11-2 combines with J gene TRBJ2-1; 8 bases are shared with TRBD2. CDR3 length: 20 amino acids. CDR1 is SGHAT and CDR2 is FQNNGV in the germline V gene. The V segment lost 7 bases and the J segment 0 bases; nucleotides outside the gene matches: 20. The CDR3 DNA reads TGTGCCAGCAACATAGCGGGACGCCGCGTACCCCCAAGCTCCTACAATGAGCAGTTCTTC. The encoded protein is CASNIAGRRVPPSSYNEQFF.

The rearrangement links TRBV28 to TRBJ1-1; D is possibly TRBD1 (5 bases). V was clipped by 0 bases and J by 1 base, with 9 bases between them. The germline V gene encodes CDR1 MDHEN and CDR2 SYDVKM. CDR3 size: 15 residues. CDR3 residues: CASSLWFGANTEAFF. The CDR3 nucleotides read TGTGCCAGCAGTTTATGGTTCGGGGCGAACACTGAAGCTTTCTTT.

V gene TRBV5-1 combines with J gene TRBJ2-7; 8 bases are shared with TRBD1. Trimming removed 0 bases from V and 7 bases from J; junction bases left unmatched: 6. CDR3 length: 14 residues. Germline CDR1 and CDR2: SGHRS and YFSETQ. The CDR3, as DNA: TGCGCCAGCAGCTTGGACGGACAGGGTGTAGAGCAGTACTTC. The encoded protein is CASSLDGQGVEQYF.

This clonotype was seen ten or more times. This chain connects TRBV15 to TRBJ2-3; either TRBD1 or TRBD2 may fit D (6 bases each). With 5 bases removed from V and 3 bases from J, the gap between germline ends came to 18 bases. CDR3 length: 16 amino acids. The germline V gene has CDR1 LNHNV and CDR2 YYDKDF (reference sequence). Here the CDR3 reads CATSGRLEGGTDTQYF. The CDR3, as DNA: TGTGCCACCAGCGGCCGGCTAGAGGGGGGTACAGATACGCAGTATTTT.

The sample holds many counts of this clonotype. V is TRBV14 and J is TRBJ1-2; TRBD1 matches at 8 bases. There are 16 residues in the CDR3. Trimming cost V 1 base and J 8 bases; bases outside gene matches: 12. Germline V CDR1 and CDR2: SGHDN, FVKESK. The CDR3 reads CASSQGQGAWSLGYTF. The CDR3 DNA sequence: TGTGCCAGCAGCCAAGGCCAGGGGGCCTGGTCACTCGGCTACACCTTC.

The V and J genes are TRBV12-3 or TRBV12-4 and TRBJ1-2; 7 positions agree with TRBD1. CDR3 size: 15 residues. V gave up 5 bases and J gave up 0 bases; unmatched junction bases: 6. Written as DNA, the CDR3 is TGTGCCAGCAGTCCAACAGGGGAATCTAACTATGGCTACACCTTC. Its translation: CASSPTGESNYGYTF.

The chain employs TRBV18 and TRBJ1-4; D is uncertain. The CDR3 sequence is 14 residues long. V lost 0 bases and J lost 8, with 10 bases in between. Germline V CDR1 and CDR2: KGHSH, LQKENI. The CDR3 here is CASSPPTVTEKLFF. The CDR3 nucleotides read TGTGCCAGCTCACCACCCACAGTAACAGAAAAACTGTTTTTT.

This clonotype was seen many times. This rearrangement joins TRBV18 to TRBJ2-1; maybe TRBD1 (6 bases). This CDR3 has 15 amino acids. Trimming left V 6 bases short and J 9 bases short, with 21 bases between. CDR1 is KGHSH, CDR2 LQKENI, per germline. The CDR3 coding sequence is TGTGCCAGCTCGAGTGACAGGATAGCAATTGGTGAGCAGTTCTTC. Translated: CASSSDRIAIGEQFF. Drawing the rest from reference TRBV18 and TRBJ2-1, the complete variable domain is NAGVMQNPRHLVRRRGQEARLRCSPMKGHSHVYWYRQLPEEGLKFMVYLQKENIIDESGMPKERFSAEFPKEGPSILRIQQVVRGDSAAYFCASSSDRIAIGEQFFGPGTRLTVL.

This clonotype was seen ten or more times. The CDR3 nucleotides read TGTGCCAGCACCCAGAACCAGCGGGACCCCTTCGAGCAGTACTTC. Translation gives CASTQNQRDPFEQYF. The J gene is TRBJ2-7, the V gene TRBV7-9; 7 bases agree with TRBD2. The V and J ends lost 7 bases and 6 bases, in that order; junction bases with no gene match: 15. This CDR3 is built from 15 residues. The germline V gene has CDR1 SEHNR and CDR2 FQNEAQ (reference sequence).

This clonotype was observed at least ten times. V gene TRBV10-3 combines with J gene TRBJ2-2, with unresolved D. From germline, CDR1 is ENHRY and CDR2 SYGVKD. Trimming took off 2 bases at V and 1 base at J, with 2 bases between the two ends. The CDR3 has 13 residues. Written as DNA, the CDR3 is TGTGCCATCAGTGAGGGGAACACCGGGGAGCTGTTTTTT. Protein sequence: CAISEGNTGELFF.

This clonotype showed up many times. The J gene is TRBJ2-2, the V gene TRBV3-1; D uncertain. The CDR3 extends over 13 amino acids. CDR1 LGHDT and CDR2 YNNKEL come from the germline V gene (reference sequence). The germline V and J ends were trimmed by 6 bases and 3 bases, with 8 bases remaining between them. This chain's CDR3 is CASRQRDTGELFF. The CDR3 bases are TGTGCCAGCAGACAAAGAGACACCGGGGAGCTGTTTTTT.

To note about this clonotype: Possible read error: a much larger clone is one base away. The rearrangement links TRBV5-5 to TRBJ2-7; D remains ambiguous. Germline values: CDR1 SGHKS, CDR2 YYEKEE (reference sequence). The CDR3 has 14 residues. CDR3 nucleotides: TGTGCCAGCAGCTTGGGGGCCGCCTCCTACGAGCAGCACTTC. Amino acids: CASSLGAASYEQHF.

This clonotype has a count of ten or more. The rearrangement joins TRBV28 to TRBJ2-7, with D tentatively TRBD1 or TRBD2 (5 bases each). This CDR3 contains 14 residues. V lost 3 bases and J lost 9, with 18 bases in between. Germline V lookup: CDR1 MDHEN, CDR2 SYDVKM. The CDR3 loop reads CASSFGTAQSGQYF. As DNA, the CDR3 is TGTGCCAGCAGTTTCGGGACCGCGCAGAGTGGGCAGTACTTC.

This clonotype was found a few times. DNA for the CDR3: TGTGCCAGCAGTTTTGTGAGGCGGGAGCTTTCAGATACGCAGTATTTT. This codes for CASSFVRRELSDTQYF. The chain joins TRBV12-3 or TRBV12-4 to TRBJ2-3, with 7 bases identical to TRBD2. The CDR3 is 16 residues long. V gave up 3 bases and J gave up 4 bases; unmatched junction bases: 10.

The chain combines TRBV27 with TRBJ2-7, with TRBD2 matching over 7 bases. The CDR3 is made up of 15 amino acids. CDR1 and CDR2 (germline): MNHEY, SMNVEV (reference sequence). Trimming at V came to 2 bases and at J to 5 bases, leaving 9 bases not matched to a gene. The CDR3 loop reads CASSLAGVSMNEQYF. In DNA form, the CDR3 reads TGTGCCAGCAGTTTAGCGGGAGTGAGCATGAACGAGCAGTACTTC.

The rearrangement uses TRBV5-5 and TRBJ2-5, with TRBD2 as a possible D gene (5 bases). CDR3 length equals 13 residues. V shed 5 bases and J shed 2 bases, with 10 bases lying between them. CDR1 and CDR2 (germline): SGHKS, YYEKEE (reference sequence). The CDR3 coding sequence is TGTGCCAGCAGGAGGGTAGGACAAGAGACCCAGTACTTC. Its protein is CASRRVGQETQYF.

The chain couples TRBV5-1 to TRBJ2-1; D is ambiguous. The ends were cut back, 0 bases at V and 5 bases at J, with 9 bases in the middle. The CDR3 has 14 amino acids. From germline, CDR1 is SGHRS and CDR2 YFSETQ. CDR3 residues: CASSLGRADNEQFF. In DNA form, the CDR3 reads TGCGCCAGCAGCTTGGGTCGAGCCGACAATGAGCAGTTCTTC.

This clonotype was counted at least ten times. The chain couples TRBV6-6 to TRBJ1-5, with D tentatively TRBD1 (5 bases). Germline values: CDR1 MNHNY, CDR2 SVGAGI (reference sequence). This CDR3 region has 16 residues. Trimming removed 0 bases from V and 0 bases from J, with 9 bases in between. CDR3 amino acids: CASSYSGLYSNQPQHF. The CDR3 DNA reads as TGTGCCAGCAGTTACTCGGGACTGTATAGCAATCAGCCCCAGCATTTT.

The sample holds many counts of this clonotype. The rearrangement uses TRBV20-1 and TRBJ2-3; D is uncertain. CDR1 and CDR2 from the germline V gene are DFQATT and SNEGSKA (reference sequence). V dropped 3 bases and J dropped 4 bases, with 14 bases sitting between them. The CDR3 runs to 14 residues. As DNA, the CDR3 is TGCAGTGCTAGGCCCTGGGCGAGCGCAGATACGCAGTATTTT. This encodes CSARPWASADTQYF.

Remarks on this clonotype: One end of the junction fails to match germline, which may point to a read error. The chain is built from TRBV11-3 and TRBJ2-5; D remains unclear. Germline CDR1 is SGHNT and CDR2 is YENEEA. This CDR3 has 11 amino acids. The CDR3: CASSFEETRYF. The CDR3 nucleotides read TGTGCCAGCAGCTTTGAGGAGACCCGGTACTTC.

This clonotype was counted at least ten times. One end of the junction varies from germline; a read error may be responsible. The V gene is TRBV2, the J gene TRBJ2-7, with 13 bases that match TRBD2. CDR1 is SNHLY, CDR2 FYNNEI, per germline. The CDR3 totals 15 residues. In DNA, the CDR3 is TGTGCCAGCGGTGACGGGGGACTAGCGGGACACGAGCAGTACTTC. It translates to CASGDGGLAGHEQYF.

This clonotype appeared many times. V is TRBV3-1 and J is TRBJ2-7, with a tentative D call TRBD2 (5 bases). Looked up from germline, CDR1 is LGHDT and CDR2 is YNNKEL (reference sequence). Trimming cost V 5 bases and J 7 bases, with 21 bases left between them. The CDR3 loop spans 15 amino acids. DNA for the CDR3: TGTGCCAGCAGCGGCCGCGTCGGGATCCTGGGGGAGCAGTACTTC. Encoded protein: CASSGRVGILGEQYF.

This clonotype was seen many times. The genes are TRBV6-4 and TRBJ1-1; D is unresolved. The CDR3 runs 13 residues. Trimming removed 2 bases at V and 4 bases at J, with 8 bases between. Per the germline V gene, CDR1 is MRHNA and CDR2 is SNTAGT. Written as DNA, the CDR3 is TGTGCCAGCAGTGACCGTGAGGGCACTGAAGCTTTCTTT. Translating it yields CASSDREGTEAFF.

This clonotype occurred many times. The chain couples TRBV6-5 to TRBJ2-7; 10 nucleotides line up with TRBD2. This CDR3 has 15 residues. Germline V gene data show CDR1 as MNHEY and CDR2 as SVGAGI. Trimming took 2 bases from V and 3 from J; bases not matched to a gene: 4. CDR3 nucleotides: TGTGCCAGCAGTTACGGAGCGGGGGGGAACTACGAGCAGTACTTC. This codes for CASSYGAGGNYEQYF.

In this sample, this clonotype turned up many times. The CDR3 sequence is CAWKRGKNIQYF. The CDR3 nucleotides are TGTGCCTGGAAGCGGGGCAAAAACATTCAGTACTTC. The chain couples TRBV30 to TRBJ2-4; 7 positions agree with TRBD2. With V trimmed by 4 bases and J by 3 bases, 0 bases remained unmatched. Germline CDR1 and CDR2: GTSNPN and SVGIG (reference sequence). The CDR3 runs 12 residues. Variable domain in full (rest from reference TRBV30 and TRBJ2-4): SQTIHQWPATLVQPVGSPLSLECTVEGTSNPNLYWYRQAAGRGLQLLFYSVGIGQISSEVPQNLSASRPQDRQFILSSKKLLLSDSGFYLCAWKRGKNIQYFGAGTRLSVL.

The V gene is TRBV7-2, the J gene TRBJ2-3; perhaps TRBD1 as D (6 bases). The ends were cut back, 5 bases at V and 1 base at J, with 10 bases in the middle. The CDR3 runs 14 residues. Germline V lookup: CDR1 SGHTA, CDR2 FQGNSA. DNA of the CDR3: TGTGCCAGCAGCCGGGACACCGGCACAGATACGCAGTATTTT. Translated, it gives CASSRDTGTDTQYF.

This clonotype was found many times. The chain carries TRBV20-1 and TRBJ2-7; D unresolved. The CDR3 is 14 residues long. Germline CDR1 DFQATT, CDR2 SNEGSKA (reference sequence). V gave up 6 bases and J gave up 4 bases, with 19 bases separating them. The CDR3 region is CSASDPAANYEQYF. The DNA of the CDR3 is TGCAGTGCCAGCGACCCCGCAGCGAATTACGAGCAGTACTTC.